One and the same sample provided the 15 T cell receptor beta chains below, sequenced in a study of tumor and adjacent non-tumor tissue in lung cancer. RNA was extracted from bulk tissue without any cell sorting. The library came from three nested PCR rounds adapted from ARM-PCR protocols. TCRdb fed the multiplex PCR reads into MiXCR, producing one record per CDR3 protein. The table includes 220,000 or so distinct CDR3 sequences, over 55% detected once. Sequencing was carried out using lung tumor tissue. The receptors originated from a man between 60 and 75 years old with non-small cell lung cancer.

This clonotype was found many times. V usage is TRBV4-2 and J usage is TRBJ1-2, with TRBD1 matching 7 bases. The CDR3 consists of 17 residues. V was pared by 3 bases and J by 6 bases, with 16 bases of the junction left unmatched. The germline CDR1 and CDR2 sequences are LGHNA and YNFKEQ. CDR3 bases: TGTGCCAGCAGCCACCGATATCCCACAGGGGCAAGCGATGGCTACACCTTC. It encodes CASSHRYPTGASDGYTF.

This clonotype was seen many times. The chain uses TRBV20-1 and TRBJ2-6; D not certain. This CDR3 comprises 14 residues. Germline values: CDR1 DFQATT, CDR2 SNEGSKA (reference sequence). V shed 4 bases and J shed 0 bases, with 7 bases lying between them. CDR3 sequence: CSATHASGANVLTF. DNA for the CDR3: TGCAGTGCTACCCACGCCTCTGGGGCCAACGTCCTGACTTTC.

Concerning this clonotype itself: It may be a read error: a sequence one base away is much more abundant. The chain recombines TRBV4-3 with TRBJ2-5; D not certain. Germline CDR1 is LGHNA and CDR2 is YSLEER. The length of the CDR3 is 12 residues. This CDR3 is CANSQAAETQYF. The CDR3 DNA reads as TGCGCCAACAGCCAAGCTGCTGAGACCCAGTACTTC.

As regards this clonotype: The CDR3 ends on some other residue instead of the conserved phenylalanine or tryptophan, so this is likely a read error. CDR3 coding DNA: TGCAGTGCTAGTGCTAGGACTCCCGGGGGCGATGAGCAGTTCCTC. This gives the protein CSASARTPGGDEQFL. This sequence joins TRBV20-1 and TRBJ2-1; D may match TRBD1 or TRBD2 (6 bases each). The CDR3 has 15 residues. CDR1 is DFQATT, CDR2 SNEGSKA, per germline (reference sequence). Trimming left V 3 bases short and J 8 bases short, with 20 bases between.

This clonotype was counted a single time. The V and J genes are TRBV6-5 and TRBJ1-1, with TRBD1 matching 8 bases. Unmatched junction bases numbered 7, after V lost 1 base and J lost 0 bases. The CDR3 totals 17 residues. Germline V lookup: CDR1 MNHEY, CDR2 SVGAGI. CDR3 in amino acids: CASSYYGTGSMNTEAFF. In DNA form, the CDR3 reads TGTGCCAGCAGTTACTACGGGACAGGTTCCATGAACACTGAAGCTTTCTTT.

As for this clonotype: A junction end diverges from the germline sequence, so it may reflect a read error. The chain joins TRBV6-1 to TRBJ2-3, with TRBD1 as a possible D gene (5 bases). Per germline, CDR1 MNHNS and CDR2 SASEGT. This CDR3 is built from 15 residues. Written as DNA, the CDR3 is TGTGCCATCAGTGATCCGGCTCTTGGGGCAGATACGCAATATTTT. Its protein product is CAISDPALGADTQYF.

Details on this clonotype: One end of the junction fails to match germline, which may point to a read error. The chain joins TRBV29-1 to TRBJ1-1; D remains ambiguous. The CDR3 sequence is 13 residues long. Germline-derived CDR1 and CDR2 are SQVTM and ANQGSEA. The chain's CDR3 is CTVASLRRTEAFF. CDR3 DNA sequence: TGCACCGTTGCTTCTTTGCGGCGCACTGAAGCTTTCTTT.

Only a few counts were recorded for this clonotype. The CDR3, as DNA: TGCGCCAGCAGCTCACGGACTAGCGGGGGAGAGACCCAGTACTTC. It codes for CASSSRTSGGETQYF. The V and J genes are TRBV5-1 and TRBJ2-5; 13 bases map to TRBD2. This CDR3 has 15 amino acids. Germline-derived CDR1 and CDR2 are SGHRS and YFSETQ. V shed 3 bases and J 4 bases; nucleotides not matched to a gene: 3.

This clonotype was recorded only once. One junction end disagrees with the germline gene, perhaps due to a read error. The chain recombines TRBV11-3 with TRBJ1-1; TRBD1 might be the D (5 bases). There are 13 residues in the CDR3. Germline values: CDR1 SGHNT, CDR2 YENEEA. The CDR3, as DNA: TGTGCCAGCACCGGGCGGGCGGGGACTGAGGCTCTCTTT. Translating it yields CASTGRAGTEALF.

The rearrangement uses TRBV20-1 and TRBJ2-3; TRBD2 matches at 11 bases. The J segment lost 7 bases and the V segment lost 1 base, leaving 10 bases of the junction unmatched. The germline V gene encodes CDR1 DFQATT and CDR2 SNEGSKA (reference sequence). The CDR3 consists of 16 residues. In nucleotides, the CDR3 is TGCAGTGCTAGAGTTAGGGGGCTAGCGGGGGGATATACGCAGTATTTT. Translation gives CSARVRGLAGGYTQYF.

With respect to this clonotype: The junction and the germline gene differ at one end; a read error may be behind it. This chain joins TRBV20-1 and TRBJ1-1, with TRBD1 matching 7 bases. Looked up from germline, CDR1 is DFQATT and CDR2 is SNEGSKA (reference sequence). CDR3 length equals 17 residues. The CDR3 sequence: CSTRDPARGVRDIEAFF. The CDR3 DNA sequence: TGCAGTACTAGAGATCCGGCCAGGGGGGTCAGGGACATTGAAGCTTTCTTT.

This clonotype was seen more than once but under ten times. The rearrangement joins TRBV20-1 to TRBJ1-6; 7 nucleotides align to TRBD1. This CDR3 is built from 16 residues. Germline-derived CDR1 and CDR2 are DFQATT and SNEGSKA (reference sequence). Germline trimming cut 3 bases from V and 2 bases from J; bases unmatched to any gene: 7. The CDR3 loop reads CSASDKTGTYNSPLHF. CDR3 nucleotides: TGCAGTGCTAGTGACAAGACAGGGACCTATAATTCACCCCTCCACTTT.

This clonotype was detected ten times or more. The CDR3 here is CASSWSLGRGWNEQFF. For the CDR3, the DNA is TGTGCCAGCAGTTGGAGCTTGGGCAGGGGTTGGAATGAGCAGTTCTTC. The V gene is TRBV12-3 or TRBV12-4, the J gene TRBJ2-1, with D maybe TRBD1 (6 bases). This CDR3 has 16 residues. Trimming removed 4 bases from V and 7 bases from J, with 20 bases in between.

Turning to this clonotype: An end of the junction differs from the germline gene, which may be a read error. The gene calls are TRBV4-2 and TRBJ2-6; tentative D call: TRBD1 (5 bases). The CDR3 runs to 18 residues. Per germline, CDR1 LGHNA and CDR2 YNFKEQ. CDR3 bases: TGTACCAGCAGCCAAGAAGGGCAGGGTAGATCTGGGGCCATTGTCCTGACTTTC. Translation: CTSSQEGQGRSGAIVLTF.

This chain connects TRBV29-1 to TRBJ2-2; D is uncertain. This CDR3 spans 13 amino acids. Germline assignment: CDR1 SQVTM and CDR2 ANQGSEA. The V and J ends lost 7 bases and 3 bases respectively, with 12 bases between them. This CDR3 reads CSAGIGYTGELFF. CDR3 bases: TGCAGCGCTGGGATAGGGTACACCGGGGAGCTGTTTTTT.